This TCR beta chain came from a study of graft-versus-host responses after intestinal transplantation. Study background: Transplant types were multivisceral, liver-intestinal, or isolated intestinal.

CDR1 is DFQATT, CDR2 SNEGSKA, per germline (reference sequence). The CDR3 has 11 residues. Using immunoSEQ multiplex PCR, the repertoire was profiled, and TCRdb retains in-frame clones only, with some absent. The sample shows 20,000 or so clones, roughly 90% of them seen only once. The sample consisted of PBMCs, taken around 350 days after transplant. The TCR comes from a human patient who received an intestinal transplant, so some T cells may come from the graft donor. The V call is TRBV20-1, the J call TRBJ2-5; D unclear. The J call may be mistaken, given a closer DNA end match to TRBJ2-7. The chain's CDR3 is CSASLGYEQYF. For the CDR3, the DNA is TGCAGTGCTTCTCTAGGTTACGAGCAGTACTTC.